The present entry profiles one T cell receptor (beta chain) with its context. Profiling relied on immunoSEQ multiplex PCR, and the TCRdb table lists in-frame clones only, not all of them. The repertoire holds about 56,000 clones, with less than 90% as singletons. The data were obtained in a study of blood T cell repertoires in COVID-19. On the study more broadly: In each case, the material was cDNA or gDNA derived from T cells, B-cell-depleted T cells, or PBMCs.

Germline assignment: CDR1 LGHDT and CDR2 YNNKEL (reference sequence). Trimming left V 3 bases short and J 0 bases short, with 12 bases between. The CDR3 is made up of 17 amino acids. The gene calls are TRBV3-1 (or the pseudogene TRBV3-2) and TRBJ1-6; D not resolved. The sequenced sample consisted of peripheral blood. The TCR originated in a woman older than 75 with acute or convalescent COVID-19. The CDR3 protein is CASSHFRIGSYNSPLHF. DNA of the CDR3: TGTGCCAGCAGCCATTTCCGAATCGGCTCCTATAATTCACCCCTCCACTTT.